This entry is about one TCR beta chain. The antigen remains unidentified. Unique molecular identifiers were incorporated when the TCRbeta library was constructed. From the PCR reads, TCRdb called clonotypes with MiXCR, one entry per CDR3 protein. This sample has approximately 800,000 distinct CDR3 sequences; about 16% occur once, and the top ten carry around 5%. The sample comes from a study of T-cell reconstitution after alpha-beta-depleted transplantation in children. The study's findings and limits: Newly produced T cells mostly provided counts and TCRbeta diversity after one year, as hyperexpanded clones declined. Several patients had high TCRbeta diversity at day 60; it came from surviving recipient T cells and thymic progenitors. Expanded clones from the graft, numbering several hundred, reportedly supplied alpha-beta T cells about two months after transplant.

This material consisted of PBMCs, mostly from graft donor cells, taken 360 days after TCRalphabeta/CD19-depleted stem cell transplant. This TCR derives from a male patient aged 10 to 17 who had a stem cell transplant for acute lymphoblastic leukemia, so the T cells may come from the graft donor.

The CDR3 reads CASSHIGGQGAYNEQFF. DNA of the CDR3: TGCGCCAGCAGCCACATAGGGGGACAGGGGGCTTATAATGAGCAGTTCTTC. This chain uses TRBV4-1 with TRBJ2-1, with 12 bases fitting TRBD1. Looked up from germline, CDR1 is MGHRA and CDR2 is YSYEKL. The CDR3 extends over 17 amino acids. J lost 7 bases, V lost 3 bases, and 10 bases had no gene match.